What follows describes a single T cell receptor beta chain. In the original processing: Nucleated cell counts were estimated from reference gene primer amplification. The data were produced by immunoSEQ multiplex PCR, yet TCRdb's version contains in-frame clones alone and is incomplete. V and J calls and clone size follow that table, whereas D and trimming were derived from the DNA. The sample holds roughly 200,000 clones, roughly three quarters seen once. The ends were cut back, 5 bases at V and 8 bases at J, with 7 bases in the middle. The CDR3 totals 11 residues. These data originate in a study of blood T cell repertoires in COVID-19. At the level of the study: Sources were T cells, B-cell-depleted T cells, or PBMCs; the material itself was cDNA or gDNA.

Source material: peripheral blood. The rearrangement links TRBV12-3 or TRBV12-4 to TRBJ2-1; no definite D call. This TCR came from a woman between 40 and 50 years old with COVID-19, enrolled during active disease. This CDR3 is CASSIGDEQFF. The CDR3 DNA reads as TGTGCCAGCAGTATAGGCGATGAGCAGTTCTTC.